The 10 T cell receptor beta chains below come from one sample, sequenced in a study of identifying expanded T cells in peripheral blood. The method was immunoSEQ multiplex PCR; TCRdb's version includes in-frame clones alone and lacks a portion of them. Of 55,000 to 75,000 clones listed, more than 70% are singletons. The specimen was blood. The receptor set was obtained from a person between 18 and 69 years old in good health.

The genes are TRBV25-1 and TRBJ2-5, with D unclear. This CDR3 contains 13 residues. Germline V gene sequence: CDR1 MGHDK, CDR2 SYGVNS. The V end was cut by 3 bases, the J end by 5 bases, with 10 bases between. CDR3 sequence reads: CASSEVAWETQYF. In nucleotides, the CDR3 is TGTGCCAGCAGTGAGGTCGCGTGGGAGACCCAGTACTTC.

The rearrangement uses TRBV7-6 and TRBJ2-2; a possible D gene is TRBD2 (5 bases). The CDR3 loop spans 15 amino acids. Germline V gene lookup returns CDR1 SGHVS and CDR2 FNYEAQ. V lost 5 bases to trimming and J lost 6 bases, with 16 bases between them. For the CDR3, the DNA is TGTGCCAGCAGCCTGGGAGTTGATGTCCCCGGGGAGCTGTTTTTT. Amino acid sequence: CASSLGVDVPGELFF.

This chain connects TRBV30 to TRBJ2-7; tentatively, D is TRBD2 (6 bases). Germline V gives CDR1 GTSNPN, CDR2 SVGIG (reference sequence). V dropped 0 bases and J dropped 5 bases, with 14 bases sitting between them. CDR3 length: 14 residues. CDR3 in DNA: TGTGCCTGGAGTGTAACCGGGGGTTCTCACGAGCAGTACTTC. Translating it yields CAWSVTGGSHEQYF.

The V and J genes are TRBV5-4 and TRBJ1-1; D is perhaps TRBD1 (5 bases). V was trimmed by 1 base and J by 6 bases, leaving 13 bases between them. This CDR3 is built from 14 residues. The germline CDR1 and CDR2 sequences are SGHNT and YYREEE (reference sequence). The DNA for the CDR3 is TGTGCCAGCAGCTTGTCAGCAGGAGGGGCTGAAGCTTTCTTT. This translates into CASSLSAGGAEAFF.

The genes are TRBV4-2 and TRBJ1-5; D is possibly TRBD1 (5 bases). Germline lookup yields CDR1 LGHNA and CDR2 YNFKEQ. V was cut by 4 bases and J by 6 bases, with 16 bases left in between. The CDR3 has 15 residues. CDR3 bases: TGTGCCAGCAGCCGCACAGGAGAGGGTTCTCAGCCCCAGCATTTT. It is translated as CASSRTGEGSQPQHF.

The rearrangement links TRBV25-1 to TRBJ2-5, with TRBD2 matching 12 bases. From germline, CDR1 is MGHDK and CDR2 SYGVNS. V trimming: 5 bases; J trimming: 1 base; junction bases outside the gene matches: 5. This CDR3 is built from 16 residues. The CDR3 protein is CASSPGLAGTQETQYF. CDR3 in DNA: TGTGCCAGCAGTCCCGGACTAGCGGGAACCCAAGAGACCCAGTACTTC.

The chain joins TRBV13 to TRBJ1-3; D unclear. CDR3 size: 15 residues. Trimming pared 5 bases from V and 4 bases from J, leaving 15 bases between. Looked up from germline, CDR1 is PRHDT and CDR2 is FYEKMQ (reference sequence). The CDR3: CASSLTRTAGNTIYF. The CDR3 DNA is TGTGCCAGCAGCCTTACCCGGACTGCCGGAAACACCATATATTTT.

The chain uses TRBV5-1 and TRBJ2-5, with D possibly matching TRBD1 (6 bases). V was pared by 5 bases and J by 0 bases, with 8 bases between. From germline, CDR1 is SGHRS and CDR2 YFSETQ. The CDR3 spans 13 residues. In nucleotides, the CDR3 is TGCGCCAGCAGTTGGGACAACCAAGAGACCCAGTACTTC. This gives the protein CASSWDNQETQYF.

In DNA, the CDR3 is TGCGCCAGCAGCTTCCGATCGGGACAGGGTCACGGCTACACCTTC. Its translation is CASSFRSGQGHGYTF. This chain joins TRBV5-1 and TRBJ1-2; 9 bases are a match to TRBD1. From germline, CDR1 is SGHRS and CDR2 YFSETQ. CDR3 size: 15 residues. Germline trimming cut 2 bases from V and 8 bases from J; bases unmatched to any gene: 10.

This chain connects TRBV6-1 to TRBJ2-1; TRBD2 matches 7 bases. The CDR3 sequence is 14 residues long. With V trimmed by 1 base and J by 15 bases, 12 bases remained unmatched. CDR1 is MNHNS and CDR2 is SASEGT in the germline V gene. In DNA, the CDR3 is TGTGCCAGCAGTGAAGGGGGGACTACTAAGCACCGGTTCTTC. This gives the protein CASSEGGTTKHRFF.